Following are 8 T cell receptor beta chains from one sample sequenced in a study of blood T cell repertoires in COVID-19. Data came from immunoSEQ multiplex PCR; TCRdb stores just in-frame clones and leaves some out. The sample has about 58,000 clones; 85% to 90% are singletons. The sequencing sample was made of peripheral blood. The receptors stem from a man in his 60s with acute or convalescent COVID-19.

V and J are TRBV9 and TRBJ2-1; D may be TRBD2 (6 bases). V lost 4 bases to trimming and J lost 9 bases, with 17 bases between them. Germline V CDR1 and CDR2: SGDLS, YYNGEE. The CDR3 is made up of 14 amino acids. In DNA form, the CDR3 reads TGTGCCAGCAGCTGGGACTCCGAAACCAGTGAGCAGTTCTTC. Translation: CASSWDSETSEQFF.

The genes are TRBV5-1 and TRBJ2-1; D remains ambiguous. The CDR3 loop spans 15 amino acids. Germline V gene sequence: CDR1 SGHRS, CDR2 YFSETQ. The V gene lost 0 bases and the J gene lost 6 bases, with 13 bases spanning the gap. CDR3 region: CASSLALVNLNEQFF. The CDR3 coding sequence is TGCGCCAGCAGCTTGGCGCTAGTTAACCTCAATGAGCAGTTCTTC.

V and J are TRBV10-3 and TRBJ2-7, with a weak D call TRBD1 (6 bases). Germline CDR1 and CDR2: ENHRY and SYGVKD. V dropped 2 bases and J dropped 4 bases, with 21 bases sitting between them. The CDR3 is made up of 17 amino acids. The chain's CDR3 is CAISEPSRGRGGYEQYF. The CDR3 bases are TGTGCCATCAGTGAGCCCTCACGGGGCAGGGGCGGGTACGAGCAGTACTTC.

The CDR3 DNA follows: TGTGCCAGCAGTTTCCGCAGGGGACAGGGTAATTCACCCCTCCACTTT. Protein: CASSFRRGQGNSPLHF. The genes are TRBV27 and TRBJ1-6; 9 bases are shared with TRBD1. Looked up from germline, CDR1 is MNHEY and CDR2 is SMNVEV (reference sequence). This CDR3 has 16 residues. Germline trimming cut 3 bases from V and 6 bases from J; bases unmatched to any gene: 6.

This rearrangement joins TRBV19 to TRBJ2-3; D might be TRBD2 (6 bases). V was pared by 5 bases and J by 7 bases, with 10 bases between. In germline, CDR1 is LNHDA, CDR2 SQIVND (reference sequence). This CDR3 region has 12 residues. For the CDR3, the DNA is TGTGCCAGTAGTCCAGGGAGGTATACGCAGTATTTT. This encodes CASSPGRYTQYF. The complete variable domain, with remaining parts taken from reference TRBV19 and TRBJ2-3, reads DGGITQSPKYLFRKEGQNVTLSCEQNLNHDAMYWYRQDPGQGLRLIYYSQIVNDFQKGDIAEGYSVSREKKESFPLTVTSAQKNPTAFYLCASSPGRYTQYFGPGTRLTVL.

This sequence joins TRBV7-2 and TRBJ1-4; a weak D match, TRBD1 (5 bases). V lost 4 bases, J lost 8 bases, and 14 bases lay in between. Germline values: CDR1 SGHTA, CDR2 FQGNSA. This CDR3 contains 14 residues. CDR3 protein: CASSSPGRGEKLFF. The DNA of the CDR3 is TGTGCCAGCAGCTCTCCGGGGAGGGGCGAAAAACTGTTTTTT.

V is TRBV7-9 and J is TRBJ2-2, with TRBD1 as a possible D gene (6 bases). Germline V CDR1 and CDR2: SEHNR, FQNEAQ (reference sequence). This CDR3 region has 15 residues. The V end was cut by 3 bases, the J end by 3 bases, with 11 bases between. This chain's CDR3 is CASSFRGQDTGELFF. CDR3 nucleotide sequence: TGTGCCAGCAGCTTCAGGGGCCAGGACACCGGGGAGCTGTTTTTT.

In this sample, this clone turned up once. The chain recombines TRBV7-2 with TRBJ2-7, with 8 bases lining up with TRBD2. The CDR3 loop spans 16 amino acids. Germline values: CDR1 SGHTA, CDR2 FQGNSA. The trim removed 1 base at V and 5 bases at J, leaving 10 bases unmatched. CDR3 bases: TGTGCCAGCAGCTTAGGTGTGACGGGAGGGCAGGACGAGCAGTACTTC. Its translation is CASSLGVTGGQDEQYF.